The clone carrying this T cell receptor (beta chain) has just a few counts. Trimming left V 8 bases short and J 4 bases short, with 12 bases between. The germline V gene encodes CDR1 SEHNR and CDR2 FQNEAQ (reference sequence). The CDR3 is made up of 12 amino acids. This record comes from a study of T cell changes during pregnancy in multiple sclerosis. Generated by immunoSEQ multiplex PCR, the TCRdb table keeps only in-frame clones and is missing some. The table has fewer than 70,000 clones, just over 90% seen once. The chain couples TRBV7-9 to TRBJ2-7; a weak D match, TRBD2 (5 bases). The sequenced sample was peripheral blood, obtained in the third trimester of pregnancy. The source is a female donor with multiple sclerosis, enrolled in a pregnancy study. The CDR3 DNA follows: TGTGCCAGCGGCCCCGAGGGTTACGAGCAGTACTTC. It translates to CASGPEGYEQYF.